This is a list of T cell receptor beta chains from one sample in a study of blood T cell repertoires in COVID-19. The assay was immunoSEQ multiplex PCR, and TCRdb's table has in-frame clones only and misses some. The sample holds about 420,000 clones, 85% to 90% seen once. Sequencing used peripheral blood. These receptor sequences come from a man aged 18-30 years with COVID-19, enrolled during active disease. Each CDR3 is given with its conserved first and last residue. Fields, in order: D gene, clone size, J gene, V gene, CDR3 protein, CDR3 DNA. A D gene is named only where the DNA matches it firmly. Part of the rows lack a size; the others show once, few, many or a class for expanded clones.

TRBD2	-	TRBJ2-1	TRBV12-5	CASGLVSVAGGPSYNEQFF	TGTGCTAGTGGTTTGGTATCAGTAGCGGGAGGCCCCTCCTACAATGAGCAGTTCTTC
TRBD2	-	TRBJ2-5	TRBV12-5	CASGQKRGETQYF	TGTGCTAGTGGTCAAAAGCGGGGTGAGACCCAGTACTTC
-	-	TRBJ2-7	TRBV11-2	CASSLIPEGQYF	TGTGCCAGCAGCTTGATCCCGGAGGGGCAGTACTTC
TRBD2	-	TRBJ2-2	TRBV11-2	CASSVAGGSGELFF	TGTGCCAGCAGCGTAGCGGGGGGGTCTGGGGAGCTGTTTTTT
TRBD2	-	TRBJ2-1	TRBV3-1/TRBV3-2	CASTRSGSPYNEQFF	TGTGCCAGCACCCGCAGCGGGAGCCCCTACAATGAGCAGTTCTTC
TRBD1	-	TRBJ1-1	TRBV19	CASRVTGTGVNTEAFF	TGTGCCAGTAGGGTTACCGGGACAGGGGTGAACACTGAAGCTTTCTTT
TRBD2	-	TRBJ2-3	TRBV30	CAWSGGTSKGDTQYF	TGTGCCTGGAGCGGGGGGACCTCCAAAGGGGATACGCAGTATTTT
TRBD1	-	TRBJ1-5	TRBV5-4	CASSLADREWQPQHF	TGTGCCAGCAGCTTGGCGGACAGGGAGTGGCAGCCCCAGCATTTT
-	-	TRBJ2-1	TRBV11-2	CASSLFPLGGGPINEQFF	TGTGCCAGCAGCTTATTCCCTTTGGGGGGGGGCCCCATTAATGAGCAGTTCTTC
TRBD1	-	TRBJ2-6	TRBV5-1	CASSWRQGAGANVLTF	TGCGCCAGCAGCTGGAGACAGGGTGCTGGGGCCAACGTCCTGACTTTC
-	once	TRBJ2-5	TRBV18	CASSPSAGVETQYF	TGTGCCAGCTCACCATCGGCCGGGGTAGAGACCCAGTACTTC
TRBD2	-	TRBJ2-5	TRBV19	CASSTGLAGQETQYF	TGTGCCAGTAGTACGGGACTAGCGGGGCAAGAGACCCAGTACTTC
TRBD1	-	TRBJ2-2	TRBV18	CASSLAGGANTGELFF	TGTGCCAGCTCACTCGCAGGGGGAGCGAACACCGGGGAGCTGTTTTTT
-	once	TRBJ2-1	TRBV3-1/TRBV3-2	CASSQSGQLSLYNEQFF	TGTGCCAGCAGCCAAAGTGGACAGTTATCCCTCTACAATGAGCAGTTCTTC
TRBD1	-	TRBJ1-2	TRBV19	CASSTAGGAGYGYTF	TGTGCCAGTAGTACCGCAGGGGGCGCGGGCTATGGCTACACCTTC
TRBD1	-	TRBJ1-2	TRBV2	CASSQRQGYGYTF	TGTGCCAGCAGTCAAAGACAGGGTTATGGCTACACCTTC
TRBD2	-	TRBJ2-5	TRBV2	CASSDSGGARQTQYF	TGTGCCAGCAGTGATAGCGGGGGGGCGAGGCAGACCCAGTACTTC
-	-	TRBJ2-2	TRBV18	CASSREVTGELFF	TGTGCCAGCTCAAGGGAGGTCACCGGGGAGCTGTTTTTT
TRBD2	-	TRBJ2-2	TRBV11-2	CASHLIAGVTGELFF	TGTGCCAGTCACTTAATAGCGGGAGTAACCGGGGAGCTGTTTTTT
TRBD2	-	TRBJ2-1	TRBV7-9	CASSEPTSGRGNEQFF	TGTGCCAGCAGCGAACCAACTAGCGGGAGGGGTAATGAGCAGTTCTTC
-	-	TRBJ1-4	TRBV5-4	CASSWGGTNEKLFF	TGTGCCAGCAGCTGGGGGGGAACTAATGAAAAACTGTTTTTT
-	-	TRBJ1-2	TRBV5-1	CASSRRTEDYGYTF	TGCGCCAGCAGCAGGAGGACGGAGGACTATGGCTACACCTTC
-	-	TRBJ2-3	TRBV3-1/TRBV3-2	CASSQVGGTDTQYF	TGTGCCAGCAGCCAAGTGGGCGGCACAGATACGCAGTATTTT
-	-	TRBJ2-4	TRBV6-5	CASRAGDSKNIQYF	TGTGCCAGCAGGGCAGGGGATAGCAAAAACATTCAGTACTTC